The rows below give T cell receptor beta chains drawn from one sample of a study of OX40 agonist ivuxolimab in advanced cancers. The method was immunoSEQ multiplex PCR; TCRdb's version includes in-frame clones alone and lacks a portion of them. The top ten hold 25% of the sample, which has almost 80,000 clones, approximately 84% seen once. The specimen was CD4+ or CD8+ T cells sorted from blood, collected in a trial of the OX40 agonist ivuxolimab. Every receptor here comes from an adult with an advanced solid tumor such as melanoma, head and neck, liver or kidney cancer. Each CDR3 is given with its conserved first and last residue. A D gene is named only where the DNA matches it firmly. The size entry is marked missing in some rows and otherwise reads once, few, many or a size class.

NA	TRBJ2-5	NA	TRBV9	CASSPRGGYQETQYF	TGTGCCAGCAGCCCGCGAGGGGGTTACCAAGAGACCCAGTACTTC
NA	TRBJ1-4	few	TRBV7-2	CASSPRVGEKLFF	TGTGCCAGCAGCCCAAGGGTGGGGGAAAAACTGTTTTTT
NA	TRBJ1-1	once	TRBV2	CASSELENTEAFF	TGTGCCAGCAGTGAACTGGAGAACACTGAAGCTTTCTTT
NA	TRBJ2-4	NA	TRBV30	CAWKTRVAKNIQYF	TGTGCCTGGAAGACCAGGGTAGCCAAAAACATTCAGTACTTC
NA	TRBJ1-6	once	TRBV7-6	CASSPDLAGNSPLHF	TGTGCCAGCAGCCCCGACCTGGCGGGAAATTCACCCCTCCACTTT
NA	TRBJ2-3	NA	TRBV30	CAWSVPDNMVQDTQYF	TGTGCCTGGAGTGTACCTGACAATATGGTACAAGATACGCAGTATTTT
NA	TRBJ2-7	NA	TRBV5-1	CASSPLSWMEQYF	TGCGCCAGCAGCCCGCTTAGTTGGATGGAGCAGTACTTC
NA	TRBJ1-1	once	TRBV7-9	CAGGQLNTEAFF	TGTGCCGGCGGACAGCTGAACACTGAAGCTTTCTTT
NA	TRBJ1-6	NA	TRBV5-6	CASRGAYNSPLHF	TGTGCCAGCAGAGGGGCCTATAATTCACCCCTCCACTTT
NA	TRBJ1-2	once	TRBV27	CASRLLGSYGYTF	TGTGCCAGCAGGCTCTTGGGTAGCTATGGCTACACCTTC